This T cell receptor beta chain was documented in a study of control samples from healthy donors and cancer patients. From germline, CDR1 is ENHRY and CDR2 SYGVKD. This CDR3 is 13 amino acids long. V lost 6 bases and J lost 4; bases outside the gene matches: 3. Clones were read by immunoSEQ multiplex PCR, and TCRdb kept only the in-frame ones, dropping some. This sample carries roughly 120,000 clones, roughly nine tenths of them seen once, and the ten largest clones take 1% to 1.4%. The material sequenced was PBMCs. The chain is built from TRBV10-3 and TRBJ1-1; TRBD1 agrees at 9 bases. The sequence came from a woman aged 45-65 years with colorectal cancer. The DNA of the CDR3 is TGTGCCATCAGACAGGGGGCGGTCACTGAAGCTTTCTTT. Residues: CAIRQGAVTEAFF.